These 2 T cell receptor beta chains were all obtained from the same sample, sequenced in a study of OX40 agonist ivuxolimab in advanced cancers. Method: immunoSEQ multiplex PCR; TCRdb's copy keeps in-frame clones and lacks some. This sample yields roughly 49,000 clones, of which about 86% are seen a single time; 5.5% to 7% belongs to the top ten. Sequenced here: CD4+ or CD8+ T cells sorted from blood, sampled in a trial of the OX40 agonist ivuxolimab. Receptor source: an adult with an advanced solid tumor such as melanoma, head and neck, liver or kidney cancer.

CDR3 nucleotide sequence: TGTGCCAGCAGCCTAGGACAGGGTGGAGGCTACACCTTC. This encodes CASSLGQGGGYTF. The rearrangement uses TRBV28 and TRBJ1-2; 8 nucleotides match TRBD1. Trimming at V came to 6 bases and at J to 8 bases, leaving 8 bases not matched to a gene. CDR1 MDHEN and CDR2 SYDVKM come from the germline V gene. This CDR3 is built from 13 residues.

The chain carries TRBV28 and TRBJ1-1; no clear D gene. Germline V lookup: CDR1 MDHEN, CDR2 SYDVKM. With 5 bases removed from V and 4 bases from J, the gap between germline ends came to 14 bases. The CDR3 covers 14 residues. The DNA of the CDR3 is TGTGCCAGCAGTACGATCGAAACCCTCACTGAAGCTTTCTTT. Translating it yields CASSTIETLTEAFF.